This T cell receptor (beta chain) was obtained from a study of identical twins. This clonotype showed up many times. Germline CDR1 reads SQVTM; CDR2 reads ANQGSEA. V was clipped by 7 bases and J by 2 bases, with 6 bases between them. CDR3 size: 11 residues. Each CDR3 protein is one row after TCRdb ran MiXCR on the 5' RACE reads. This table has around 290,000 distinct CDR3 sequences, 8% to 9.5% appearing once. These data were likewise used in another study, on yellow fever vaccine responses in identical twins.

This clonotype originated in a woman in her late teens or twenties in good health. This rearrangement joins TRBV29-1 to TRBJ2-1, with unresolved D. The sequenced sample was CD8+ T cells sorted from blood. The CDR3: CSADAYNEQFF. The CDR3 DNA reads TGCAGCGCCGACGCCTACAATGAGCAGTTCTTC.